This record looks at one T cell receptor (beta chain) sequence and its context. Its specificity is unknown. The data were taken from a study of OX40 agonist ivuxolimab in advanced cancers. Study-level information: Patients in dose escalation had liver, melanoma, kidney or head and neck cancers.

Germline lookup yields CDR1 SNHLY and CDR2 FYNNEI. The V end was cut by 3 bases, the J end by 7 bases, with 13 bases between. CDR3 length equals 15 residues. Repertoires were generated with immunoSEQ multiplex PCR, while TCRdb's copy carries only in-frame clones and drops some. The sample holds 50,000 to 65,000 clones; more than 75% are singletons and the top ten take less than 2%. Researchers took blood at baseline, on cycle 4 day 1, and on cycle 7 day 1. General observations from the study: Low levels of normalized T-cell clonal expansion also appeared in some nonresponders. There was clonal expansion of CD4+ and CD8+ blood T cells by week 6 at 0.1 to 3.0 mg/kg.

The TCR was taken from an adult with an advanced solid tumor such as melanoma, head and neck, liver or kidney cancer. The chain uses TRBV2 and TRBJ1-6; D unclear. Specimen: CD4+ or CD8+ T cells sorted from blood, collected in a trial of the OX40 agonist ivuxolimab. The chain's CDR3 is CASSEVGGRNSPLHF. CDR3 coding DNA: TGTGCCAGCAGTGAGGTCGGAGGGAGGAATTCACCCCTCCACTTT. Based on the CDR3 plus reference TRBV2 and TRBJ1-6, the full variable domain is EPEVTQTPSHQVTQMGQEVILRCVPISNHLYFYWYRQILGQKVEFLVSFYNNEISEKSEIFDDQFSVERPDGSNFTLKIRSTKLEDSAMYFCASSEVGGRNSPLHFGNGTRLTVT.